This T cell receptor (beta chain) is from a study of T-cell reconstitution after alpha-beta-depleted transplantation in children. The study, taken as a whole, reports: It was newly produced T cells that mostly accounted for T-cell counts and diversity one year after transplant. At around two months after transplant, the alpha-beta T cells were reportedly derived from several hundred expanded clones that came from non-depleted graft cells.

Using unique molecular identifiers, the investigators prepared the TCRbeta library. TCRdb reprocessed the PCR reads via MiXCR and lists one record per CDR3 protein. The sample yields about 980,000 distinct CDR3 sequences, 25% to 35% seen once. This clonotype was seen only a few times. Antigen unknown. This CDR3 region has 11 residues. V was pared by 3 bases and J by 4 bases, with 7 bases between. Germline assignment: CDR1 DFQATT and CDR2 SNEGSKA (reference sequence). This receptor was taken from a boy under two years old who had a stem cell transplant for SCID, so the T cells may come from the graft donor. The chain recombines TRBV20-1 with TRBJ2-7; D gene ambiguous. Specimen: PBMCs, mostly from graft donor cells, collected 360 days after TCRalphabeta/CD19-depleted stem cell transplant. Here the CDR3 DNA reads TGCAGTGCTAGGGTATTGTACGAGCAGTACTTC. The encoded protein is CSARVLYEQYF.